This TCR beta chain was obtained from a study of blood T cells in healthy people across ages. Each donor gave roughly 9.8 milliliters of peripheral blood. The second PCR ran roughly 6 to 11 cycles with a sample-barcoded 5' primer and J-beta primers. One entry per CDR3 protein results from TCRdb running MiXCR on the 5' RACE reads. The table includes about 570,000 distinct CDR3 sequences, around 27% detected once. J lost 0 bases, V lost 6 bases, and 3 bases had no gene match. Germline loops: CDR1 DFQATT, CDR2 SNEGSKA (reference sequence). The CDR3 loop spans 14 amino acids. This same sample was also taken into another study, of T cells of mothers and their children.

This clonotype originated in a boy aged 2-15 years in good health. This chain joins TRBV20-1 and TRBJ2-4; 9 bases align to TRBD1. The sequencing sample was made of blood. Here the CDR3 reads CSAHRGPAKNIQYF. The CDR3 nucleotides are TGCAGTGCGCACAGGGGGCCAGCCAAAAACATTCAGTACTTC.